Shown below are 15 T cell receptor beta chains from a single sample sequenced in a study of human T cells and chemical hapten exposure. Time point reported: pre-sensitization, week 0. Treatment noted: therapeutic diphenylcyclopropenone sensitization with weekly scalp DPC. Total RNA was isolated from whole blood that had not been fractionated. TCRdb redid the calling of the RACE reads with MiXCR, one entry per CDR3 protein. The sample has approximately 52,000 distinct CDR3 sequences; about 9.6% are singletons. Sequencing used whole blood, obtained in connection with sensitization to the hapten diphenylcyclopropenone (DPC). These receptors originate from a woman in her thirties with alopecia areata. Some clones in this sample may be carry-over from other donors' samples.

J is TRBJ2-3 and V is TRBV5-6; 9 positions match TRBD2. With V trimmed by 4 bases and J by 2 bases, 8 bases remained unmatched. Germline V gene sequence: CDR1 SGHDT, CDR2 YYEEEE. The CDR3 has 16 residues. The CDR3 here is CASSAIAGVLTDTQYF. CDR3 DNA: TGTGCCAGCAGCGCCATAGCGGGGGTACTCACAGATACGCAGTATTTT. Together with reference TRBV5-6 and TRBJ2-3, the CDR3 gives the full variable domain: DAGVTQSPTHLIKTRGQQVTLRCSPKSGHDTVSWYQQALGQGPQFIFQYYEEEERQRGNFPDRFSGHQFPNYSSELNVNALLLGDSALYLCASSAIAGVLTDTQYFGPGTRLTVL.

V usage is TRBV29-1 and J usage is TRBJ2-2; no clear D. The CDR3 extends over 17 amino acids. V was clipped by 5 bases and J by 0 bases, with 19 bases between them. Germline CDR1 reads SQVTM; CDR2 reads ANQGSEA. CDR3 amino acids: CSVLPSRAAANTGELFF. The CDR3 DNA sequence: TGCAGCGTTCTCCCCTCCCGGGCGGCCGCGAACACCGGGGAGCTGTTTTTT.

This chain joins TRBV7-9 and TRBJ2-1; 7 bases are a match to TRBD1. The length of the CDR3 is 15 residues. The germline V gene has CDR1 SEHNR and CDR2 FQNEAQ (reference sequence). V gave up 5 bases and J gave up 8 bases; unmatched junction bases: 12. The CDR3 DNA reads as TGTGCCAGCAGCCTCCGACAGGGAAAATTCGATGAGCAGTTCTTC. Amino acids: CASSLRQGKFDEQFF.

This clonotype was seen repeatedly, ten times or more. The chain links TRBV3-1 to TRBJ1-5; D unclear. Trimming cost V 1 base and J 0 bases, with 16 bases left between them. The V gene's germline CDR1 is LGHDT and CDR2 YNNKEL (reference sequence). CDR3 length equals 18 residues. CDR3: CASSQGLQEPTSNQPQHF. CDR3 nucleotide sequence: TGTGCCAGCAGCCAAGGTTTGCAGGAACCCACTAGCAATCAGCCCCAGCATTTT.

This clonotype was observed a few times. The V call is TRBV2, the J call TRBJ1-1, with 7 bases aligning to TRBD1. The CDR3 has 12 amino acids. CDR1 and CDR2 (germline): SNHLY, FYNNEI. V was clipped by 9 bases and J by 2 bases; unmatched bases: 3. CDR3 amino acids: CARGTENTEAFF. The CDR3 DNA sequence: TGTGCCAGGGGGACAGAAAACACTGAAGCTTTCTTT.

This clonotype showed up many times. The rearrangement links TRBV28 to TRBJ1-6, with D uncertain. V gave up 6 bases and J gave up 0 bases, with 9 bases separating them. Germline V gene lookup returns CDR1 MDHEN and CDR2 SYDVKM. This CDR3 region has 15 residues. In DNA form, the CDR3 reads TGTGCCAGCAGGCTCAGGTACTCCTATAATTCACCCCTCCACTTT. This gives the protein CASRLRYSYNSPLHF.

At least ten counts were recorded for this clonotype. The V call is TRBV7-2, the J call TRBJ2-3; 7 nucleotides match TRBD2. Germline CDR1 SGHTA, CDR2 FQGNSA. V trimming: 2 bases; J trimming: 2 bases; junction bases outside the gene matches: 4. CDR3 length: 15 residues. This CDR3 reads CASSLSGLHTDTQYF. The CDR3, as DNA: TGTGCCAGCAGCTTATCGGGACTACACACAGATACGCAGTATTTT.

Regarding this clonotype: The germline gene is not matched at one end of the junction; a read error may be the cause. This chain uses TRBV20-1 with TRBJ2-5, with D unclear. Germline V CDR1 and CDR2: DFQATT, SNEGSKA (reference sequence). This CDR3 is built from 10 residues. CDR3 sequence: CSAGEETQYF. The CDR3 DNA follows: TGCAGTGCTGGAGAAGAGACCCAGTACTTC.

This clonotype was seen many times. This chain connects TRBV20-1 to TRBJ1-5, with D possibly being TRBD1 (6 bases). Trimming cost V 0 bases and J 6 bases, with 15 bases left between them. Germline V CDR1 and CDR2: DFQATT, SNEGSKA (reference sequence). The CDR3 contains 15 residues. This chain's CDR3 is CSARDQGTGSQPQHF. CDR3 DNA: TGCAGTGCTAGAGATCAGGGAACAGGGAGTCAGCCCCAGCATTTT.

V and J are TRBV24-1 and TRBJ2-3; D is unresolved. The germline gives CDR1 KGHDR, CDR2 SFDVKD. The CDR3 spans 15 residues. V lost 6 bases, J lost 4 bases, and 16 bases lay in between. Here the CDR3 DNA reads TGTGCCACCAGTTCCCCAAATCAGAGATCAGATACGCAGTATTTT. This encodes CATSSPNQRSDTQYF.

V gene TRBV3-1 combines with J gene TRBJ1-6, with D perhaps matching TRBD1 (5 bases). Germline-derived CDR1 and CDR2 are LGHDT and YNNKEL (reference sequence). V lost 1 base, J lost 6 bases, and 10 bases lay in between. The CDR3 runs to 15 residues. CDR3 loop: CASSQVLGRNSPLHF. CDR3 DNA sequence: TGTGCCAGCAGCCAAGTGCTGGGACGTAATTCACCCCTCCACTTT.

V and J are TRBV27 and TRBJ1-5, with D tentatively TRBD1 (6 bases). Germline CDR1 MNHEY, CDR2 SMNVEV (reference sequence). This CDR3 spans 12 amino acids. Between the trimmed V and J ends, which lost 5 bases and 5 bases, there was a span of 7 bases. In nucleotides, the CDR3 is TGTGCCAGCAGTGACAGGCATCAGCCCCAGCATTTT. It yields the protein CASSDRHQPQHF.

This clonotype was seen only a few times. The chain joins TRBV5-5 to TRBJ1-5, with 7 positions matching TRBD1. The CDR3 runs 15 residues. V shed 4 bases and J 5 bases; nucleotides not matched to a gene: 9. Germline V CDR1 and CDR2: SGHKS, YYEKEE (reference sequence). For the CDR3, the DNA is TGTGCCAGCAGCCCCGGCAGGGGGGGTCATCAGCCCCAGCATTTT. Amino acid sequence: CASSPGRGGHQPQHF.

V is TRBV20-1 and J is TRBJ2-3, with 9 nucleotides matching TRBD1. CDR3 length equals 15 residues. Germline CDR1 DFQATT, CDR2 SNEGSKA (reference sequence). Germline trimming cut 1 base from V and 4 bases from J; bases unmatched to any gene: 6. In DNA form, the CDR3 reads TGCAGTGCTAGAGTCGTGACAGGGGGTTCAGATACGCAGTATTTT. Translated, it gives CSARVVTGGSDTQYF.

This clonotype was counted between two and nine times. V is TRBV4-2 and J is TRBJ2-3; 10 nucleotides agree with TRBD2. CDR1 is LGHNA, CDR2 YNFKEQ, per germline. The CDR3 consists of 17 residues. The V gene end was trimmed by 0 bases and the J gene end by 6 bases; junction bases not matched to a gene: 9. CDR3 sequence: CASSQDPSGGASDTQYF. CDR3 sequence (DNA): TGTGCCAGCAGCCAAGATCCCAGCGGGGGGGCCTCGGATACGCAGTATTTT.